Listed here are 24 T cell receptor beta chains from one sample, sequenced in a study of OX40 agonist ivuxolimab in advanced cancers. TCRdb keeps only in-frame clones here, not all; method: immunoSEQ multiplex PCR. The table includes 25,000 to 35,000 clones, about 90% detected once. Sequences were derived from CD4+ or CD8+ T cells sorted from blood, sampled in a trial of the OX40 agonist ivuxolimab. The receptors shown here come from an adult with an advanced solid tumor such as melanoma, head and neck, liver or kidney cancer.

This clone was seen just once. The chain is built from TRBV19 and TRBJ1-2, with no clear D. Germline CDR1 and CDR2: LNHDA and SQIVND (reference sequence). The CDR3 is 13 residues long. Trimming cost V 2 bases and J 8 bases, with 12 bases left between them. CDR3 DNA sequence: TGTGCCAGTAGTATACTTCGCGTCGGAGGCTACACCTTC. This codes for CASSILRVGGYTF.

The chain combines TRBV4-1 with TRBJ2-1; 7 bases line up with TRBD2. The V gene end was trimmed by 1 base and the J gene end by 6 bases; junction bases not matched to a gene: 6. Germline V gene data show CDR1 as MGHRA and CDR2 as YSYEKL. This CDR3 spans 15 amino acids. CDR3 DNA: TGCGCCAGCAGCCAAGTCGCCGCTAGCGGCAATGAGCAGTTCTTC. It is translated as CASSQVAASGNEQFF.

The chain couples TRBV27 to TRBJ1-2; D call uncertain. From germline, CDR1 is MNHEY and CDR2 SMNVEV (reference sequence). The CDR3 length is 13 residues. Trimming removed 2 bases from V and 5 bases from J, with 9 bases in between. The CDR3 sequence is CASSLSASYGYTF. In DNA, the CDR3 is TGTGCCAGCAGTTTAAGCGCTTCATATGGCTACACCTTC.

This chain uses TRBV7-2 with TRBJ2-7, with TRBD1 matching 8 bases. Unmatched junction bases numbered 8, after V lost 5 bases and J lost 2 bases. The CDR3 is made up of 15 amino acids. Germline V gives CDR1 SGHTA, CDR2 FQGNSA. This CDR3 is CASSPGQGRTYEQYF. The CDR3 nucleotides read TGTGCCAGCAGCCCCGGACAGGGCCGCACCTACGAGCAGTACTTC. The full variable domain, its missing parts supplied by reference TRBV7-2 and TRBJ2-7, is GAGVSQSPSNKVTEKGKDVELRCDPISGHTALYWYRQSLGQGLEFLIYFQGNSAPDKSGLPSDRFSAERTGGSVSTLTIQRTQQEDSAVYLCASSPGQGRTYEQYFGPGTRLTVT.

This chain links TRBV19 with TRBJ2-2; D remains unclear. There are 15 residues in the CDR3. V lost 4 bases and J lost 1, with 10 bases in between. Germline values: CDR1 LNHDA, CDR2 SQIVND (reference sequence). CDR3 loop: CASSNLRLNTGELFF. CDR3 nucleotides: TGTGCCAGTAGTAACTTAAGGCTGAACACCGGGGAGCTGTTTTTT.

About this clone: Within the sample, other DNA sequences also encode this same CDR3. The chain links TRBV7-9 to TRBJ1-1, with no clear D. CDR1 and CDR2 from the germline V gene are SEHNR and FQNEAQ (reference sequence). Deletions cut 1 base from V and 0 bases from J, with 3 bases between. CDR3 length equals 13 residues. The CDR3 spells CASSLEVNTEAFF. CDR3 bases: TGTGCCAGCAGCTTAGAGGTGAACACTGAAGCTTTCTTT.

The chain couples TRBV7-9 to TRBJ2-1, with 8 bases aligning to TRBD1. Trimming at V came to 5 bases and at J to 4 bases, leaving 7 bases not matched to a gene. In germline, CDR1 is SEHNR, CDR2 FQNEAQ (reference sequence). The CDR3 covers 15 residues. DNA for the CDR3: TGTGCCAGCAGCCCTCGGACAGGGAAATACAATGAGCAGTTCTTC. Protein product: CASSPRTGKYNEQFF. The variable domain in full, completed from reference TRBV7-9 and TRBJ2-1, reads DTGVSQNPRHKITKRGQNVTFRCDPISEHNRLYWYRQTLGQGPEFLTYFQNEAQLEKSRLLSDRFSAERPKGSFSTLEIQRTEQGDSAMYLCASSPRTGKYNEQFFGPGTRLTVL.

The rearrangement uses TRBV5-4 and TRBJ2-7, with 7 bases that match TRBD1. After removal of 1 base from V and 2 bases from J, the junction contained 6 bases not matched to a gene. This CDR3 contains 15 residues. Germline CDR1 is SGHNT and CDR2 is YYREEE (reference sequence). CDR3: CASSLLGQTPYEQYF. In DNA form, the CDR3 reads TGTGCCAGCAGCTTGCTGGGACAGACCCCCTACGAGCAGTACTTC.

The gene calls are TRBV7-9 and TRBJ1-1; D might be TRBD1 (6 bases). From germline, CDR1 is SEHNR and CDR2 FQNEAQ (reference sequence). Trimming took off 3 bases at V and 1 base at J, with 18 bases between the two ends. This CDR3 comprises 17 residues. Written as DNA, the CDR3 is TGTGCCAGCAGCTTGGGAAGGTACAGGGTATGGAACACTGAAGCTTTCTTT. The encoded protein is CASSLGRYRVWNTEAFF.

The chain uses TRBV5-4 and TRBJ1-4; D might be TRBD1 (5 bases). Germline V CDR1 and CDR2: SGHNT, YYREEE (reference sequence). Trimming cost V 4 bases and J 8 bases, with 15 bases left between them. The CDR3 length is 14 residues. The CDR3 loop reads CASSRGGYREKLFF. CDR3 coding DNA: TGTGCCAGCAGCCGTGGGGGTTACAGAGAAAAACTGTTTTTT.

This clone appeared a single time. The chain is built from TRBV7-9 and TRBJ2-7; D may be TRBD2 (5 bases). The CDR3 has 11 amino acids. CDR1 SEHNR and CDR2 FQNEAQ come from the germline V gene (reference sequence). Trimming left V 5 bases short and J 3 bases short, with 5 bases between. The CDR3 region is CASSRDYEQYF. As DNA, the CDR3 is TGTGCCAGCAGCCGGGACTACGAGCAGTACTTC.

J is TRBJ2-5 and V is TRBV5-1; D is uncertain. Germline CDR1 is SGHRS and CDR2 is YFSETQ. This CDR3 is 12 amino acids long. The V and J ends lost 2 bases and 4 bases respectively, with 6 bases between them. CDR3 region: CASSFGLETQYF. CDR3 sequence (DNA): TGCGCCAGCAGCTTCGGTTTAGAGACCCAGTACTTC.

In DNA form, the CDR3 reads TGCAGCGTCGCCGATCGGACTTACAATGAGCAGTTCTTC. Protein: CSVADRTYNEQFF. The chain employs TRBV29-1 and TRBJ2-1; D may be TRBD2 (5 bases). Germline V gene data show CDR1 as SQVTM and CDR2 as ANQGSEA. The CDR3 has 13 residues. Deletions cut 6 bases from V and 4 bases from J, with 13 bases between.

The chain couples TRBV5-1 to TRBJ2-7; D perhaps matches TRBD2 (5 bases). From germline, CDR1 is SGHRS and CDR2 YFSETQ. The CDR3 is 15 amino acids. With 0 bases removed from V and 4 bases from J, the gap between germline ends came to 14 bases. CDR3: CASSLAWEIRYEQYF. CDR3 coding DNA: TGCGCCAGCAGCTTGGCGTGGGAGATACGGTACGAGCAGTACTTC.

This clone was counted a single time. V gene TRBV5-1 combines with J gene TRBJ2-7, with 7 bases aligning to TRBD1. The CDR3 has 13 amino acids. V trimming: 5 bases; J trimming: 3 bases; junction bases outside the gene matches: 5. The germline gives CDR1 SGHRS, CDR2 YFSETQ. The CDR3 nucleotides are TGCGCCAGCAGGACAGGGTGGCACTACGAGCAGTACTTC. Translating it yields CASRTGWHYEQYF.

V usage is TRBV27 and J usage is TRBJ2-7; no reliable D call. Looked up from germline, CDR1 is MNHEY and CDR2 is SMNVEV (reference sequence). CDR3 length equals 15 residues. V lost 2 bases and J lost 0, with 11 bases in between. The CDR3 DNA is TGTGCCAGCAGTTTAAAGGGCCTTAGCTCCTACGAGCAGTACTTC. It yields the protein CASSLKGLSSYEQYF.

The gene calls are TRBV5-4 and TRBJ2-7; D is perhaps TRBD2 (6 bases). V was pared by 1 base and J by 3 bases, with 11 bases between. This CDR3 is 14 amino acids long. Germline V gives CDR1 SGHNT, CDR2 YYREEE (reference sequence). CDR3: CASSLTSRGYEQYF. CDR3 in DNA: TGTGCCAGCAGCTTGACTAGCCGGGGCTACGAGCAGTACTTC.

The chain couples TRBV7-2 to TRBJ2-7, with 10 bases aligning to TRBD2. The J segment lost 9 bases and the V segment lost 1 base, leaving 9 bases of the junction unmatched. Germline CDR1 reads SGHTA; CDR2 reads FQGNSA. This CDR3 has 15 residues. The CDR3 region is CASSLVIAGGQGQYF. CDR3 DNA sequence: TGTGCCAGCAGCTTAGTTATAGCGGGAGGACAGGGGCAGTACTTC. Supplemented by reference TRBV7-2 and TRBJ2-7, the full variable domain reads GAGVSQSPSNKVTEKGKDVELRCDPISGHTALYWYRQSLGQGLEFLIYFQGNSAPDKSGLPSDRFSAERTGGSVSTLTIQRTQQEDSAVYLCASSLVIAGGQGQYFGPGTRLTVT.

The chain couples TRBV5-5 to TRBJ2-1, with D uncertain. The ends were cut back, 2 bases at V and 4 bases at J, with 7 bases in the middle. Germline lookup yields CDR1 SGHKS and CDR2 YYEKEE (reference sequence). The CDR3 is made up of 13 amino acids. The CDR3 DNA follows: TGTGCCAGCAGCTTAACAGAATACAATGAGCAGTTCTTC. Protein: CASSLTEYNEQFF.

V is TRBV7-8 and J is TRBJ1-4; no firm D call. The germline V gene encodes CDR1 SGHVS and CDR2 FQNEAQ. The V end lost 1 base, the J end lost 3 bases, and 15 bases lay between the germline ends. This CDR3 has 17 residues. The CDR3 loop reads CASSLGPNGGANEKLFF. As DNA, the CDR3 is TGTGCCAGCAGCTTAGGCCCCAATGGAGGAGCTAATGAAAAACTGTTTTTT.

The CDR3 spells CASSFPGRQGGGLDTQYF. The CDR3 nucleotides read TGTGCCAGCAGCTTTCCGGGACGCCAAGGAGGAGGTCTAGATACGCAGTATTTT. The chain joins TRBV7-9 to TRBJ2-3; either TRBD1 or TRBD2 may fit D (5 bases each). CDR3 length: 18 residues. Germline-derived CDR1 and CDR2 are SEHNR and FQNEAQ (reference sequence). V lost 3 bases and J lost 5, with 24 bases in between.

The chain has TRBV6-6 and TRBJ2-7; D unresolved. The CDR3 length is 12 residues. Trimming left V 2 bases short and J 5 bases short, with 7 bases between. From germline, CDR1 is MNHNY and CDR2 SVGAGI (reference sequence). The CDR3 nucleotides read TGTGCCAGCAGTTACGTGGAAAACGAGCAGTACTTC. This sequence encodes CASSYVENEQYF.

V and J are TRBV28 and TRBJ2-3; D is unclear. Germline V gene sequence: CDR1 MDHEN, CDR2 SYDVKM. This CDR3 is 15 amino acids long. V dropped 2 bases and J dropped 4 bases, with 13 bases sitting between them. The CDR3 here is CASSLLAPLADTQYF. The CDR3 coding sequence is TGTGCCAGCAGTTTACTTGCTCCCCTGGCAGATACGCAGTATTTT.

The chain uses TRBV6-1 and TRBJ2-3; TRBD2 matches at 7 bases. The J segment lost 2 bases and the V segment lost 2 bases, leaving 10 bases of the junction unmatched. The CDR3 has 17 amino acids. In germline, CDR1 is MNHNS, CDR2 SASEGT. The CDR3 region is CASSERLGGINTDTQYF. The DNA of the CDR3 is TGTGCCAGCAGTGAAAGGTTGGGGGGGATAAACACAGATACGCAGTATTTT.